A selection of T cell receptor beta chains follows, all from one sample in a study of identical twins. TCRdb independently ran MiXCR on the 5' RACE reads; one entry per CDR3 protein. The sample lists roughly 150,000 distinct CDR3 sequences, under 4.5% occurring once. Sequencing was performed on memory T cells sorted from blood. These receptors were collected from a man aged 18 to 30 in good health. CDR3s include the opening cysteine and the closing phenylalanine or tryptophan. D genes are given only for firm matches. Only part of the rows carry a size: once, few, many, or a class if the clone is expanded.

v_call: TRBV9; clone_size: many; d_call: -; j_call: TRBJ2-3; cdr3_aa: CASSVDGGATDTQYF; cdr3_nt: TGTGCCAGCAGCGTAGATGGGGGGGCAACAGATACGCAGTATTTT
v_call: TRBV27; clone_size: -; d_call: TRBD2; j_call: TRBJ2-1; cdr3_aa: CLPREVPYNEQFF; cdr3_nt: TGCCTCCCGCGGGAGGTACCCTACAATGAGCAGTTCTTC
v_call: TRBV6-4; clone_size: -; d_call: -; j_call: TRBJ2-6; cdr3_aa: CASSDTGTDGPGANVLTF; cdr3_nt: TGTGCCAGCAGTGATACCGGGACGGATGGCCCTGGGGCCAACGTCCTGACTTTC
v_call: TRBV10-3; clone_size: many; d_call: -; j_call: TRBJ2-5; cdr3_aa: CAISYFGETQYF; cdr3_nt: TGTGCCATCAGTTACTTCGGGGAGACCCAGTACTTC
v_call: TRBV12-3/TRBV12-4; clone_size: many; d_call: -; j_call: TRBJ2-5; cdr3_aa: CASGWGETQYF; cdr3_nt: TGTGCCAGCGGTTGGGGGGAGACCCAGTACTTC
v_call: TRBV7-8; clone_size: many; d_call: -; j_call: TRBJ2-7; cdr3_aa: CASSLGHRYEQYF; cdr3_nt: TGTGCCAGCAGCTTAGGCCATCGCTACGAGCAGTACTTC
v_call: TRBV10-3; clone_size: many; d_call: TRBD2; j_call: TRBJ2-5; cdr3_aa: CAISTSGRGYGETQYF; cdr3_nt: TGTGCCATCAGTACTAGCGGAAGAGGGTATGGAGAGACCCAGTACTTC
v_call: TRBV7-8; clone_size: many; d_call: -; j_call: TRBJ1-3; cdr3_aa: CASSLALGFGNTIYF; cdr3_nt: TGTGCCAGCAGCTTAGCCCTCGGATTTGGAAACACCATATATTTT
v_call: TRBV5-1; clone_size: many; d_call: TRBD2; j_call: TRBJ2-5; cdr3_aa: CASSYGLAGEGTQYF; cdr3_nt: TGCGCCAGCAGCTATGGACTAGCGGGAGAGGGGACCCAGTACTTC
v_call: TRBV14; clone_size: -; d_call: TRBD2; j_call: TRBJ2-1; cdr3_aa: CASSRGTSGSYNEQFF; cdr3_nt: TGTGCCAGCAGCCGTGGGACTAGCGGGTCTTACAATGAGCAGTTCTTC
v_call: TRBV7-3; clone_size: many; d_call: TRBD2; j_call: TRBJ2-3; cdr3_aa: CASSLLAESTDTQYF; cdr3_nt: TGTGCCAGCAGCTTACTAGCGGAAAGCACAGATACGCAGTATTTT
v_call: TRBV6-1; clone_size: many; d_call: -; j_call: TRBJ2-1; cdr3_aa: CASRAHRAYNEQFF; cdr3_nt: TGTGCCAGCAGGGCCCACCGGGCCTACAATGAGCAGTTCTTC
v_call: TRBV11-2; clone_size: many; d_call: -; j_call: TRBJ2-1; cdr3_aa: CASSLGVALSSYNEQFF; cdr3_nt: TGTGCCAGCAGCTTAGGCGTAGCGCTGAGCTCCTACAATGAGCAGTTCTTC
v_call: TRBV20-1; clone_size: many; d_call: -; j_call: TRBJ1-2; cdr3_aa: CSAKIATTTNYGYTF; cdr3_nt: TGCAGTGCTAAGATTGCGACTACGACTAACTATGGCTACACCTTC
v_call: TRBV25-1; clone_size: many; d_call: -; j_call: TRBJ2-7; cdr3_aa: CASSDRGFRYEQYF; cdr3_nt: TGTGCCAGCAGTGATAGGGGGTTTAGGTACGAGCAGTACTTC
v_call: TRBV14; clone_size: many; d_call: -; j_call: TRBJ1-2; cdr3_aa: CASSQDRQNYGYTF; cdr3_nt: TGTGCCAGCAGCCAAGACCGACAGAACTATGGCTACACCTTC
v_call: TRBV25-1; clone_size: many; d_call: -; j_call: TRBJ2-1; cdr3_aa: CASNRQNNNEQFF; cdr3_nt: TGTGCCAGCAACAGGCAGAACAACAATGAGCAGTTCTTC
v_call: TRBV6-5; clone_size: many; d_call: -; j_call: TRBJ2-3; cdr3_aa: CASSYSSGTDTQYF; cdr3_nt: TGTGCCAGCAGTTACTCAAGCGGCACAGATACGCAGTATTTT
v_call: TRBV20-1; clone_size: many; d_call: -; j_call: TRBJ2-1; cdr3_aa: CSARTTYGGSYNEQFF; cdr3_nt: TGCAGTGCTAGAACCACTTATGGCGGCTCCTACAATGAGCAGTTCTTC
v_call: TRBV12-3/TRBV12-4; clone_size: -; d_call: -; j_call: TRBJ2-1; cdr3_aa: CASSLASLGSAFF; cdr3_nt: TGTGCCAGCAGTTTAGCGTCTCTAGGTAGTGCGTTCTTC
v_call: TRBV18; clone_size: many; d_call: TRBD2; j_call: TRBJ2-7; cdr3_aa: CASSLTSGRSYEQYF; cdr3_nt: TGTGCCAGCTCACTCACTAGCGGGAGAAGCTACGAGCAGTACTTC
v_call: TRBV11-2; clone_size: many; d_call: -; j_call: TRBJ2-1; cdr3_aa: CASSLAGFYYNEQFF; cdr3_nt: TGTGCCAGCAGCTTAGCAGGGTTTTACTACAATGAGCAGTTCTTC
v_call: TRBV24-1; clone_size: -; d_call: -; j_call: TRBJ2-3; cdr3_aa: CATSPRGDTQYF; cdr3_nt: TGTGCCACCTCACCTAGGGGAGATACGCAGTATTTT
v_call: TRBV7-8; clone_size: few; d_call: -; j_call: TRBJ2-3; cdr3_aa: CASSLVGRGSLTDTQYF; cdr3_nt: TGTGCCAGCAGCTTAGTCGGAAGGGGGTCGTTAACAGATACGCAGTATTTT
v_call: TRBV12-1; clone_size: many; d_call: -; j_call: TRBJ2-7; cdr3_aa: CASSSRDREYF; cdr3_nt: TGTGCCAGCAGCTCCCGGGACCGTGAGTACTTC
v_call: TRBV20-1; clone_size: many; d_call: TRBD1; j_call: TRBJ2-7; cdr3_aa: CSARVLPGQGRYEQYF; cdr3_nt: TGCAGTGCTAGAGTACTACCGGGACAGGGGCGCTACGAGCAGTACTTC
v_call: TRBV12-3/TRBV12-4; clone_size: many; d_call: -; j_call: TRBJ1-6; cdr3_aa: CASSLARDYGFDSPLHF; cdr3_nt: TGTGCCAGCAGTTTAGCCAGGGACTACGGTTTCGATTCACCCCTCCACTTT
v_call: TRBV12-3/TRBV12-4; clone_size: many; d_call: TRBD1; j_call: TRBJ2-1; cdr3_aa: CASSWTGEVDEQFF; cdr3_nt: TGTGCCAGCAGTTGGACAGGGGAAGTCGATGAGCAGTTCTTC
v_call: TRBV7-2; clone_size: many; d_call: -; j_call: TRBJ2-1; cdr3_aa: CASSLMGTFYSYNEQFF; cdr3_nt: TGTGCCAGCAGCTTAATGGGAACATTCTACTCCTACAATGAGCAGTTCTTC
v_call: TRBV5-1; clone_size: medium-sized; d_call: -; j_call: TRBJ2-1; cdr3_aa: CASSLGRSSYNEQFF; cdr3_nt: TGCGCCAGCAGCTTGGGCAGGAGCTCCTACAATGAGCAGTTCTTC
v_call: TRBV9; clone_size: many; d_call: -; j_call: TRBJ2-3; cdr3_aa: CASSGGPGDTQYF; cdr3_nt: TGTGCCAGCAGCGGTGGGCCAGGGGATACGCAGTATTTT
v_call: TRBV18; clone_size: many; d_call: -; j_call: TRBJ2-1; cdr3_aa: CASSGQNSYNEQFF; cdr3_nt: TGTGCCAGCTCAGGACAGAACTCCTACAATGAGCAGTTCTTC
v_call: TRBV20-1; clone_size: -; d_call: TRBD2; j_call: TRBJ2-3; cdr3_aa: CSARDSGMADTQYF; cdr3_nt: TGCAGTGCTCGGGATAGCGGGATGGCAGATACGCAGTATTTT
v_call: TRBV5-1; clone_size: many; d_call: TRBD2; j_call: TRBJ2-7; cdr3_aa: CASSLGLAGGGWSEQYF; cdr3_nt: TGCGCCAGCAGCTTGGGTCTAGCGGGAGGAGGGTGGAGCGAGCAGTACTTC
v_call: TRBV7-2; clone_size: many; d_call: -; j_call: TRBJ2-1; cdr3_aa: CASSLGRPGLQQKNEQFF; cdr3_nt: TGTGCCAGCAGCTTAGGAAGACCGGGACTCCAACAGAAAAATGAGCAGTTCTTC
v_call: TRBV6-6; clone_size: many; d_call: -; j_call: TRBJ1-1; cdr3_aa: CASGRTVNTEAFF; cdr3_nt: TGTGCCAGCGGGCGGACAGTCAACACTGAAGCTTTCTTT
v_call: TRBV7-2; clone_size: many; d_call: TRBD1; j_call: TRBJ1-2; cdr3_aa: CASSLVFSQGAGGYTF; cdr3_nt: TGTGCCAGCAGCTTAGTTTTTTCCCAGGGGGCGGGTGGCTACACCTTC
v_call: TRBV6-5; clone_size: many; d_call: TRBD2; j_call: TRBJ2-3; cdr3_aa: CASSYRTSVGADTQYF; cdr3_nt: TGTGCCAGCAGTTACCGCACTAGCGTTGGTGCCGATACGCAGTATTTT
v_call: TRBV12-3/TRBV12-4; clone_size: many; d_call: -; j_call: TRBJ1-5; cdr3_aa: CASSWSANNQPQHF; cdr3_nt: TGTGCCAGCAGTTGGTCGGCTAACAATCAGCCCCAGCATTTT
v_call: TRBV20-1; clone_size: many; d_call: -; j_call: TRBJ2-5; cdr3_aa: CSARDYSGLFSRRETQYF; cdr3_nt: TGCAGTGCTAGAGATTATTCGGGCCTCTTTAGCAGGAGAGAGACCCAGTACTTC
v_call: TRBV4-1; clone_size: many; d_call: -; j_call: TRBJ1-5; cdr3_aa: CASSQVGRRGPNQPQHF; cdr3_nt: TGCGCCAGCAGCCAAGTGGGACGCAGGGGTCCAAATCAGCCCCAGCATTTT
v_call: TRBV6-5; clone_size: many; d_call: -; j_call: TRBJ2-3; cdr3_aa: CASSYGLIGGTDTQYF; cdr3_nt: TGTGCCAGCAGCTATGGACTGATCGGTGGCACAGATACGCAGTATTTT
v_call: TRBV7-2; clone_size: many; d_call: TRBD2; j_call: TRBJ2-1; cdr3_aa: CASTMSGSGQFF; cdr3_nt: TGTGCCAGCACCATGAGCGGGAGCGGACAGTTCTTC
v_call: TRBV10-3; clone_size: many; d_call: TRBD1; j_call: TRBJ2-1; cdr3_aa: CAISETPQGANEQFF; cdr3_nt: TGTGCCATCAGTGAGACCCCACAGGGGGCGAATGAGCAGTTCTTC
v_call: TRBV20-1; clone_size: many; d_call: -; j_call: TRBJ2-7; cdr3_aa: CSASRDMTYEQYF; cdr3_nt: TGCAGTGCTAGCCGGGACATGACCTACGAGCAGTACTTC
v_call: TRBV27; clone_size: -; d_call: TRBD1; j_call: TRBJ1-5; cdr3_aa: CASSPQGQVGNQPQHF; cdr3_nt: TGTGCCAGCAGTCCCCAGGGACAGGTCGGCAATCAGCCCCAGCATTTT
v_call: TRBV12-3/TRBV12-4; clone_size: few; d_call: TRBD1; j_call: TRBJ2-6; cdr3_aa: CASSLQGVITGANVLTF; cdr3_nt: TGTGCCAGCAGTTTACAGGGGGTCATCACTGGGGCCAACGTCCTGACTTTC
v_call: TRBV9; clone_size: many; d_call: -; j_call: TRBJ2-5; cdr3_aa: CASSVDPGSRETQYF; cdr3_nt: TGTGCCAGCAGCGTAGACCCCGGGAGTCGGGAGACCCAGTACTTC
v_call: TRBV7-3; clone_size: many; d_call: TRBD2; j_call: TRBJ2-2; cdr3_aa: CASSQLAALENTGELFF; cdr3_nt: TGTGCCAGCAGTCAACTAGCGGCTTTAGAGAACACCGGGGAGCTGTTTTTT
v_call: TRBV19; clone_size: many; d_call: TRBD2; j_call: TRBJ2-7; cdr3_aa: CASSMRLAETYEQYF; cdr3_nt: TGTGCCAGTAGTATGCGTCTAGCGGAAACCTACGAGCAGTACTTC
v_call: TRBV6-5; clone_size: many; d_call: -; j_call: TRBJ1-2; cdr3_aa: CASSYLSGAGENYGYTF; cdr3_nt: TGTGCCAGCAGTTACCTATCGGGAGCAGGCGAGAACTATGGCTACACCTTC
v_call: TRBV29-1; clone_size: many; d_call: -; j_call: TRBJ2-7; cdr3_aa: CSVGHSGVKYEQYF; cdr3_nt: TGCAGCGTTGGACACTCTGGGGTAAAATACGAGCAGTACTTC
v_call: TRBV20-1; clone_size: many; d_call: TRBD1; j_call: TRBJ2-7; cdr3_aa: CSARRVQGANEQYF; cdr3_nt: TGCAGTGCTAGAAGGGTTCAGGGGGCCAACGAGCAGTACTTC
v_call: TRBV12-3/TRBV12-4; clone_size: many; d_call: -; j_call: TRBJ2-1; cdr3_aa: CASSPRGLDTEQFF; cdr3_nt: TGTGCCAGCAGCCCCCGAGGGCTAGACACTGAGCAGTTCTTC
v_call: TRBV20-1; clone_size: many; d_call: -; j_call: TRBJ1-2; cdr3_aa: CSARQGLGYTF; cdr3_nt: TGCAGTGCTAGGCAGGGCCTTGGCTACACCTTC